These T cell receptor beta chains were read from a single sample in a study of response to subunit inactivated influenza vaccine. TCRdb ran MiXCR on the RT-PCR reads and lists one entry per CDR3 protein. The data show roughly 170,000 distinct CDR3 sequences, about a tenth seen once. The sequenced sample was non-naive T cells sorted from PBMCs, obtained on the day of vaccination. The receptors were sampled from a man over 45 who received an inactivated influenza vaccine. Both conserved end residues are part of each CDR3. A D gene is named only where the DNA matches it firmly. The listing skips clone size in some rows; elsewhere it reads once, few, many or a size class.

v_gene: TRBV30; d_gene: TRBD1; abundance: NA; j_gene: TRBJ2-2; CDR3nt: TGTGCCTTCTGGGACAGCACGAACACCGGGGAGCTGTTTTTT; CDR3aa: CAFWDSTNTGELFF
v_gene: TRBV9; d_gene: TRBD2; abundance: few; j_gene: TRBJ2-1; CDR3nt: TGTGCCAGCAGCGCTCGGACTAGCGGTCAAGGGGACAATGAGCAGTTCTTC; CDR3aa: CASSARTSGQGDNEQFF
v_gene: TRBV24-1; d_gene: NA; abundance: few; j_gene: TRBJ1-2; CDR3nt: TGTGCCACCAGTGAGTCGGGAGTAGGATCTTTCTATGGCTACACCTTC; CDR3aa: CATSESGVGSFYGYTF
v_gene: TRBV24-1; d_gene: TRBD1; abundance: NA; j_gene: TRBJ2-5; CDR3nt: TGTGCCACGGGACAGGCGGGGAGAGAGACCCAGTACTTC; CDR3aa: CATGQAGRETQYF
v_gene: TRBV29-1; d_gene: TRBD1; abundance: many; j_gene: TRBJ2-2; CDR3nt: TGCAGCGTTCGAACGGGACAGATGAACACCGGGGAGCTGTTTTTT; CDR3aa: CSVRTGQMNTGELFF
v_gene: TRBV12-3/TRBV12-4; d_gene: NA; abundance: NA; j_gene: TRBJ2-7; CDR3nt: TGTGCCAGCAGTTTAAGGCCTAAACCCTACGAGCAGTACTTC; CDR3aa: CASSLRPKPYEQYF
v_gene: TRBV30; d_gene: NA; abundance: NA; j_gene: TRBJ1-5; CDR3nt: TGTGCCTGGAACCGGGACAACAATCAGCCCCAGCATTTT; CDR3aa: CAWNRDNNQPQHF
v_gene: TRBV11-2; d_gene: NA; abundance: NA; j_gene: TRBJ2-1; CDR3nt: TGTGCCAGCAGCTTAGGGCTAGCGTCTCAGTCGCATGAGCAGTTCTTC; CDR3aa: CASSLGLASQSHEQFF
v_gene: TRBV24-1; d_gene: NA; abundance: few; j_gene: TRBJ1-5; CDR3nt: TGTGCCACCAGTGATCCCCCTGGGGTCTTCAATCAGCCCCAGCATTTT; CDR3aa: CATSDPPGVFNQPQHF
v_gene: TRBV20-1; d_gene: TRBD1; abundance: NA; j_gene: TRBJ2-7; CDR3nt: TGCAGTGCAAGCGGGACAGGGGACACCTACGAGCAGTACTTC; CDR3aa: CSASGTGDTYEQYF
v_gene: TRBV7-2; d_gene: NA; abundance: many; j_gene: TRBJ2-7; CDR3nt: TGTGCCAGCAGCTTAGCATACGGGACACGCCGGCGGCAGTACTTC; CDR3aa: CASSLAYGTRRRQYF
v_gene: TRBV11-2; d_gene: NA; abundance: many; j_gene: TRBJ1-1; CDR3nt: TGTGCCAGCAGCTTCCGAGACACTGAAGCTTTCTTT; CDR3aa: CASSFRDTEAFF
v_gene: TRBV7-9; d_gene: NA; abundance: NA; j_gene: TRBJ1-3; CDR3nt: TGTGCCAGCAGCTTATTGGACGCTGACATATATTTT; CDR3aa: CASSLLDADIYF
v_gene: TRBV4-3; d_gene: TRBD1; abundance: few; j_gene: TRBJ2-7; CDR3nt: TGCGCCAGCAGCCCCACCGGACAGGGACCCTACGAGCAGTACTTC; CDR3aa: CASSPTGQGPYEQYF
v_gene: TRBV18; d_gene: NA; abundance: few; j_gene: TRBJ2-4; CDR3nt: TGTGCCAGCTCACCATGGGGAAACATTCAGTACTTC; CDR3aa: CASSPWGNIQYF
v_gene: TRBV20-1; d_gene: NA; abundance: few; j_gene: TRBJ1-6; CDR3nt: TGCAGTGCTAGTAAGGACATGAGTTCACCCCTCCACTTT; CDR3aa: CSASKDMSSPLHF
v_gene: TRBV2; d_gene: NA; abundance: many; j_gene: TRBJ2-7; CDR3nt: TGTGCCAGCAGACAGGACCCCCGGGGGAATTACGAGCAGTACTTC; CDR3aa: CASRQDPRGNYEQYF
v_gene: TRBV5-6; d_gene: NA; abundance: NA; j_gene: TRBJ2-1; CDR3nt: TGTGCCAGCAGCTTGGGTCAGGATGAGCAGTTCTTC; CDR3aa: CASSLGQDEQFF
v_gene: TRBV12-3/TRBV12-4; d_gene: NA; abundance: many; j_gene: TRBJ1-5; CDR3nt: TGTGCCAGCAGCCCGGTGGGGAGCCGCAATCAGCCCCAGCATTTT; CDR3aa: CASSPVGSRNQPQHF
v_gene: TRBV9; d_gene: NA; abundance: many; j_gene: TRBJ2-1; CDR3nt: TGTGCCAGCAGCGTAGGGGGGACCCGGGAGCAGTTCTTC; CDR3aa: CASSVGGTREQFF
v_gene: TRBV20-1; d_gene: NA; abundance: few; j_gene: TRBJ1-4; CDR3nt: TGCAGTGCTAGAGACCCCGGACAGAATGAAAAACTGTTTTTT; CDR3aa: CSARDPGQNEKLFF
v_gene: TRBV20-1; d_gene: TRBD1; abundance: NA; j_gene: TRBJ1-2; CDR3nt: TGCAGTGCTCAGACCCGGGACAGCTACTATGGCTACACCTTC; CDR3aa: CSAQTRDSYYGYTF
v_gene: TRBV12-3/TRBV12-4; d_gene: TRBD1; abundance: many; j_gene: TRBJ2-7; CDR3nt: TGTGCCAGCGCCCCAGGACAGGGATTTTACGAGCAGTACTTC; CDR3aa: CASAPGQGFYEQYF
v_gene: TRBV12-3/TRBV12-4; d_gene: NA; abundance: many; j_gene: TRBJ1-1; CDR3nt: TGTGCCAGCAGCTGGTTCTCCGGGACTGAAGCTTTCTTT; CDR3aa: CASSWFSGTEAFF
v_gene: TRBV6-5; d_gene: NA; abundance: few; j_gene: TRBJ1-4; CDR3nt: TGTGCCAGCAGTTACCGGGCGCATGAAAAACTGTTTTTT; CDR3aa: CASSYRAHEKLFF
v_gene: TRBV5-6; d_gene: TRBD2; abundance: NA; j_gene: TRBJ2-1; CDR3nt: TGTGCCAGCAGCTGGGGTCCAACGGGAGGTAGGGATGAGCAGTTCTTC; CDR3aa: CASSWGPTGGRDEQFF
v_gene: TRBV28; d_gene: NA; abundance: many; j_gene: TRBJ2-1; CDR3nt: TGTGCCAGCCACGGGGTAAATCGTTTCGTTGGTGAGCAGTTCTTC; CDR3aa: CASHGVNRFVGEQFF
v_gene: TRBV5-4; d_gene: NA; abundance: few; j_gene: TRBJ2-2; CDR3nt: TGTGCCAGCAGCTTGGGGGGGAACGCGAACACCGGGGAGCTGTTTTTT; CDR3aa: CASSLGGNANTGELFF
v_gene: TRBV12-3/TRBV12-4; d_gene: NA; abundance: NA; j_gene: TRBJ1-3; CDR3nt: TGTGCCAGCAGTTTACTACACAGTTCTGGAAACACCATATATTTT; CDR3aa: CASSLLHSSGNTIYF
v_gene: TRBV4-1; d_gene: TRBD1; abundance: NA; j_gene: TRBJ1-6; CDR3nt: TGCGCCAGCAGCCAACGGACAGGGTTCGATAATTCACCCCTCCACTTT; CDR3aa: CASSQRTGFDNSPLHF
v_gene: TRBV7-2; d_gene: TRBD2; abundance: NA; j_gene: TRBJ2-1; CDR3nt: TGTGCCAGCAGGGTCTCCGGGACTAGCGCTAACAATGAGCAGTTCTTC; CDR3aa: CASRVSGTSANNEQFF
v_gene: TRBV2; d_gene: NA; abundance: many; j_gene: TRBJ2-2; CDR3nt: TGTGCCAGACTGACAGCGAACACCGGGGAGCTGTTTTTT; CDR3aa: CARLTANTGELFF
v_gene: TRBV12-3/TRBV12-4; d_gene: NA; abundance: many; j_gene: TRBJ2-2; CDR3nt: TGTGCCAGCAAAACCGCGAACACCGGGGAGCTGTTTTTT; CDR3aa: CASKTANTGELFF
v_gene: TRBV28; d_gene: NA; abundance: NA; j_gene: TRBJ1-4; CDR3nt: TGTGCCAGCGTCCGGGACACCGGCGAAAAACTGTTTTTT; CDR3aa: CASVRDTGEKLFF
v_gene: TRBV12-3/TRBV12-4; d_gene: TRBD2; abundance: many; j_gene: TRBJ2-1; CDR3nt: TGTGCCAGCCAAGAAAGCGGGAACTACAATGAGCAGTTCTTC; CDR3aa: CASQESGNYNEQFF
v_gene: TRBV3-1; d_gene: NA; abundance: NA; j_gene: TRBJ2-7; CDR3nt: TGTGCCAGCAGCTGGACTAACGGACCCTACGAGCAGTACTTC; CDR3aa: CASSWTNGPYEQYF
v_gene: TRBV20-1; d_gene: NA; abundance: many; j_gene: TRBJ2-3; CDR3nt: TGCAGTGGTAAAGGGTCGGGAGTCACAGATACGCAGTATTTT; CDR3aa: CSGKGSGVTDTQYF
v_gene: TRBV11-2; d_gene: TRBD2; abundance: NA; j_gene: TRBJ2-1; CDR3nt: TGTGCCAGCAGCTCCCGGGGGCGGGGGGCTTACAATGAGCAGTTCTTC; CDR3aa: CASSSRGRGAYNEQFF
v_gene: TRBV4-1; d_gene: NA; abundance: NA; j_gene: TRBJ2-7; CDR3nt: TGCGCCAGCAGCTCATACGAACGCGCCTACGAGCAGTACTTC; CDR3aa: CASSSYERAYEQYF
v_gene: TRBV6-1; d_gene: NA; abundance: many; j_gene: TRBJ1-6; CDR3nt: TGTGCCAGCAGCTCTGGATCAGTGGGGAATTCACCCCTCCACTTT; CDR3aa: CASSSGSVGNSPLHF
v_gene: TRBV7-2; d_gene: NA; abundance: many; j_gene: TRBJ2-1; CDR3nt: TGTGCCAGCAGCTTATCGTTTGGCGGAAACAATGAGCAGTTCTTC; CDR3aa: CASSLSFGGNNEQFF